The present T cell receptor (beta chain) was sequenced within a study of cytomegalovirus exposure and HLA in healthy donors (dated by TCRdb to between 2016 and 2019). A note on the overall study: According to an earlier analysis of around 600 of the donors, some 170 million T cells yielded 117 million unique TCR beta sequences and around 280 Gb of sequence data. About 300 gigabases of sequencing data and 75 million to 85 million unique TCR sequences made up an early release that covered 640 HLA-typed donors. Of the roughly 400 genotyped donors, more than 75% were placed in the genetic ancestry cluster associated with self-reported Caucasian donors. The study aimed to test whether cataloging public T cell receptors could reveal signatures of past pathogen exposure. The study profiled the T cell repertoires of hundreds of subjects by immunosequencing and related them to cytomegalovirus serostatus. Along with the roughly 670-subject first cohort, a separate validation cohort of over a hundred different subjects was used. To predict cytomegalovirus infection status, the study combined high-throughput TCR immunosequencing, statistical association of individual TCRs with disease status, and machine learning. A later analysis re-analyzed previously published TCR beta repertoires from about 600 donors and added high-resolution HLA genotyping to study TCR occurrence patterns. Rather than drawing on any new phenotypic data, the later analysis identified candidate immune exposures from TCR beta sequences and the way those sequences occurred across donors. An earlier analysis of roughly 580 of the donors used high-throughput TCR beta sequencing to judge whether each TCR beta V gene segment behaved as functional or pseudogenic. Alongside the repertoire data, information on donor age, sex, ethnicity and CMV serostatus was compiled. A later genetic analysis took genome-wide SNP genotypes for about three fifths of the 666 donors and used that subset as a discovery cohort. Every discovery cohort repertoire had been produced on one sequencing platform. Class I and class II HLA loci were covered by the typing at four-digit resolution. The number of donors typed differed by locus, with about 629-640 for A, B, C, DRB1 and DQB1, around 520 for DQA1, 600 to 610 for DPA1, and about 450 for DPB1. Roughly five DR-DQ haplotypes were handled as single units for association and clustering because linkage in the cohort was strong. On average, roughly 250,000 unique TCR beta nucleotide sequences were sequenced per donor among some 430 genotyped donors of the cohort, with approximately 18% of those sequences being non-productive. The research as a whole found: According to a later analysis, most CMV-associated TCR beta chains appeared to be HLA-restricted, and the HLA associations seemed to be driven largely by CMV exposure. Assigning TCR associations to individual alleles was difficult when HLA alleles, especially DR and DQ, strongly co-occurred. For the cohort, immune exposure information was limited to CMV serostatus. Because HLA typing was missing for some donors at each locus, association tests included only the typed subset. Because counts were too low, seventeen rarely observed V segments, including chromosome 9 orphons, were left out of the earlier analysis of approximately 580 of the donors. The presence/absence analyses assumed that sequencing depth was roughly uniform across donors, and that assumption may not be true. The study gave a list of roughly 150 TCR beta chains associated with cytomegalovirus. A further reported finding was that TCR beta sequences accurately predicted the HLA-A and HLA-B alleles for most subjects in the first cohort. In a later analysis, the rate of TCR association differed among HLA loci, with DRB1 alleles having the most associated TCRs and HLA-C alleles having the fewest. According to a later analysis, parvovirus B19, influenza, CMV and Epstein-Barr virus appeared linked to several top co-occurrence clusters. In both the original and validation cohorts, the classifier was reported to diagnose cytomegalovirus status with high specificity and sensitivity. Most TCR sequences were seen in very few donors, while some public TCRs were found in many individuals. In vitro tests confirmed that a few of the cytomegalovirus-associated TCR beta chains recognize cytomegalovirus antigens. In an earlier analysis of 500 to 650 of the donors, most TCR beta V segments appeared in productive rearrangements about 87% or about 30% of the time, broadly matching IMGT annotations. This cohort had only TCR beta chains sequenced, and the lack of alpha or paired-chain data limited which features could be detected. In a later analysis, HLA-associated TCR beta chains showed more clonal expansion and lower generation probabilities than non-associated chains that were equally common. An association between a missense DCLRE1C variant and V-gene and J-gene trimming of TCR beta chains was found in a later genetic analysis and replicated in an independent cohort. A group of highly shared sequence variants was considered likely to be a technical artifact of the sequencing pipeline. Correlated functional status among segregating V segments might reflect linkage disequilibrium, but an unknown experimental factor could not be ruled out. The authors suggested that the approach could potentially be generalized to other disease states and immunological phenotypes. Specific HLA alleles were associated with around 18,000 TCR beta sequences at a false discovery rate of 0.05 in a later analysis. Compared with the roughly 700-donor mean, donors in an Asian-associated ancestry cluster had fewer N-insertions in productive TCRs, according to a later genetic analysis.

The library relied on the immunoSEQ multiplex PCR assay. For the multiplex PCR, a mixture combining 60 forward primers for TCR Vbeta segments and 13 reverse primers for TCR Jbeta segments was used. A multiplex PCR assay on genomic DNA amplified the CDR3 region of rearranged TCR beta genes. On the Illumina HiSeq System, the amplified TCR beta libraries were sequenced as 87-base-pair reads. Per the authors' processing: In a later analysis, roughly 80 million unique TCR beta chains were counted across the approximately 670 repertoires, and roughly 9.9 million of these chains were shared by at least two donors. Raw reads were error-corrected and collapsed into unique sequences by a nearest-neighbor algorithm in which closely related sequences were merged to remove PCR and sequencing errors. To assign V, D and J gene segments, CDR3 sequences were aligned to IMGT reference sequences. For a sequence to be retained, a match of at least six nucleotides was required to both a V gene segment and a J gene segment. A rearrangement counted as productive if the CDR3 had no stop codons and remained in frame with V and J, and every other rearrangement counted as non-productive. CDR3 was defined by IMGT convention, running from the second conserved V-encoded cysteine to the conserved J-encoded phenylalanine. Sequences without an unambiguous match to a single V gene segment were excluded from the earlier analysis of a few hundred of the donors. In an earlier analysis of approximately 610 of the donors, V segments were called functional above 56.7% productive rearrangements and were called segregating when the between-donor standard deviation exceeded 5%. To diagnose cytomegalovirus status from the catalog of TCR beta chain sequences, a statistical classification framework was built. In a later analysis, V and J genes were assigned by comparing TCR nucleotide sequences against IMGT/GENE-DB human TR gene sequences. A later analysis assigned CDR3 sequences and most-parsimonious VDJ recombination scenarios with the TCRdist pipeline. A later analysis defined each TCR beta chain by its CDR3 amino acid sequence plus V-gene family, and excluded reads lacking a unique V-gene family. As a way to deal with suspected cross-contamination and a sequencing artifact, a later analysis dropped roughly 600 nucleotide sequences that were highly shared and had low generation probability. In a later analysis, a clonal expansion index was calculated for each public chain from normalized within-repertoire ranks of inferred template counts. In a later analysis, generation probabilities were computed with a VDJ recombination model fitted to out-of-frame rearrangements, and the resulting probabilities were checked against IGoR. Hypergeometric tests were used in a later analysis to score TCR-TCR, TCR-HLA and TCR-CMV co-occurrence, with a repertoire-size bias correction applied to the TCR pairs. In a later analysis, false discovery rates were estimated by permuting HLA or CMV assignments 20 times. In a later analysis, co-occurring TCRs were grouped with DBSCAN, and TCRdist sequence similarity was added when clustering was performed within HLA-allele-positive subsets. Repertoires with fewer than 30,000 or more than 120,000 public chains, plus five repertoires with anomalous nucleotide sharing, were excluded from co-occurrence clustering. In TCRdb, the immuneACCESS table is reduced to in-frame sequences with V and J assigned. These tables do not hold every clone; where another copy was compared, an unresolved V gene accounts for under half, and the others remain unexplained. V, J and clone size reflect that table, while D and trimming were determined from the DNA. Present in this sample are 110,000 to 150,000 clones, 70% to 80% of which were seen just once. In total, the top ten clones hold about 3.4% of the sample.

The cohort comprised approximately 700 healthy bone marrow donors. Cohort members were all nominally healthy when sampled, although unrecorded immune exposures were likely present. The donor tested CMV seronegative and was one of the 352 seronegative cohort members. Each donor provided a peripheral blood sample, and peripheral blood mononuclear cells were used for TCR beta sequencing. Genomic DNA extraction from the blood cell samples was performed with the Qiagen DNeasy Blood Extraction Kit. In regard to this clone: Its antigen is unknown. No much larger clone exists at a distance of one base, and base qualities are not known.

The clonotype was recovered from a female donor in good health and CMV-seronegative. The sequenced sample consisted of PBMCs.

For the CDR3, the sequence is CAWSVGRNQPQHF. The nucleotide sequence is TGTGCCTGGAGTGTGGGGCGCAATCAGCCCCAGCATTTT. This chain joins TRBV30 to TRBJ1-5; tentative D gene TRBD1, with 5 bases matching. V drops 0 bases and J drops 2 bases, leaving 5 bases in between. Sequences GTSNPN (CDR1) and SVGIG (CDR2) are obtained from the germline V gene (reference sequence). The CDR3 numbers 13 residues from cysteine through phenylalanine. Only the CDR3 region is kept as DNA, spanning 39 bases read in frame from base 1.